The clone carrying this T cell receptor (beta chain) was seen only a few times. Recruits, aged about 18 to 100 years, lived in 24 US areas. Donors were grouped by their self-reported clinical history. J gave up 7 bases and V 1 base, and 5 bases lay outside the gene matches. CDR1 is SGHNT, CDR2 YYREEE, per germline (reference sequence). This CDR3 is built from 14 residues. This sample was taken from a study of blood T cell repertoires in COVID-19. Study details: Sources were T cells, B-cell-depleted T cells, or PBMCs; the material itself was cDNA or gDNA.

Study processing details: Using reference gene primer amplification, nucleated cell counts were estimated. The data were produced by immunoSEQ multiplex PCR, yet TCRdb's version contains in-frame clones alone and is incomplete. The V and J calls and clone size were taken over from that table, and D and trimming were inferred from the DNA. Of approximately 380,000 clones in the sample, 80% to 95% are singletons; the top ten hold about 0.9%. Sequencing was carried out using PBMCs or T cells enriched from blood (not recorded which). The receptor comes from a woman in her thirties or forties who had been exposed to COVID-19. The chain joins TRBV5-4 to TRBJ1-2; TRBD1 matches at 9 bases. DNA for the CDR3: TGTGCCAGCAGCTTGATGTGGGACAGGGTTGGCTACACCTTC. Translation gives CASSLMWDRVGYTF.